Following are 13 T cell receptor beta chains from one sample sequenced in a study of blood T cell repertoires in COVID-19. Using immunoSEQ multiplex PCR, the repertoire was profiled, and TCRdb retains in-frame clones only, with some absent. The table shows fewer than 120,000 clones, with almost 80% occurring only once. Sequencing was performed on peripheral blood. These receptors all stem from an elderly woman with active or convalescent COVID-19.

The rearrangement joins TRBV24-1 to TRBJ1-1, with no clear D. Germline V CDR1 and CDR2: KGHDR, SFDVKD. V was trimmed by 3 bases and J by 4 bases, leaving 5 bases between them. The CDR3 extends over 12 amino acids. DNA of the CDR3: TGTGCCACCAGTGATCCGGGCACTGAAGCTTTCTTT. It codes for CATSDPGTEAFF.

This clone was picked up one time. The chain recombines TRBV28 with TRBJ1-6, with 12 bases lining up with TRBD1. V shed 7 bases and J 7 bases; nucleotides not matched to a gene: 11. The CDR3 spans 17 residues. In germline, CDR1 is MDHEN, CDR2 SYDVKM. The CDR3: CASTQRGTGGVNSPLHF. In DNA, the CDR3 is TGTGCCAGCACTCAGAGAGGGACAGGGGGCGTCAATTCACCCCTCCACTTT. The full variable domain, completed using reference TRBV28 and TRBJ1-6, is DVKVTQSSRYLVKRTGEKVFLECVQDMDHENMFWYRQDPGLGLRLIYFSYDVKMKEKGDIPEGYSVSREKKERFSLILESASTNQTSMYLCASTQRGTGGVNSPLHFGNGTRLTVT.

There are a few counts of this clone. The chain couples TRBV3-1 (or the pseudogene TRBV3-2) to TRBJ2-5, with TRBD2 matching over 8 bases. Trimming took 1 base from V and 3 from J; bases not matched to a gene: 10. CDR3 length: 17 residues. Germline loops: CDR1 LGHDT, CDR2 YNNKEL (reference sequence). As DNA, the CDR3 is TGTGCCAGCAGCCAAGCTTGGTGGGGAGCGGGAGAAGAGACCCAGTACTTC. The encoded protein is CASSQAWWGAGEETQYF.

This sequence joins TRBV28 and TRBJ2-7, with D maybe TRBD2 (5 bases). The V end was cut by 6 bases, the J end by 0 bases, with 15 bases between. The CDR3 sequence is 15 residues long. Looked up from germline, CDR1 is MDHEN and CDR2 is SYDVKM. The chain's CDR3 is CASSVDRGPSYEQYF. The CDR3, as DNA: TGTGCCAGCAGCGTTGACCGGGGTCCCTCCTACGAGCAGTACTTC.

The rearrangement links TRBV7-8 to TRBJ2-1, with 7 bases that match TRBD2. Germline CDR1 reads SGHVS; CDR2 reads FQNEAQ. CDR3 length: 16 amino acids. Trimming at V came to 2 bases and at J to 0 bases, leaving 4 bases not matched to a gene. The DNA for the CDR3 is TGTGCCAGCAGCTTAACAGGCGGGAGCTCCTACAATGAGCAGTTCTTC. Its protein product is CASSLTGGSSYNEQFF.

This rearrangement joins TRBV7-9 to TRBJ1-2; 7 bases fit TRBD1. This CDR3 has 16 residues. The trim removed 5 bases at V and 3 bases at J, leaving 12 bases unmatched. Germline lookup yields CDR1 SEHNR and CDR2 FQNEAQ (reference sequence). Here the CDR3 DNA reads TGTGCCAGCAGCCCAGTTGGGACAGAGACTGACTATGGCTACACCTTC. As protein: CASSPVGTETDYGYTF.

The CDR3 spells CASNGQGRNEKLFF. The CDR3 nucleotides read TGTGCCAGCAATGGACAGGGCCGCAATGAAAAACTGTTTTTT. The chain couples TRBV2 to TRBJ1-4; 8 bases match TRBD1. This CDR3 is 14 amino acids long. V shed 7 bases and J 5 bases; nucleotides not matched to a gene: 6. Germline CDR1 is SNHLY and CDR2 is FYNNEI. The whole variable domain, remainder taken from reference TRBV2 and TRBJ1-4, is EPEVTQTPSHQVTQMGQEVILRCVPISNHLYFYWYRQILGQKVEFLVSFYNNEISEKSEIFDDQFSVERPDGSNFTLKIRSTKLEDSAMYFCASNGQGRNEKLFFGSGTQLSVL.

The chain combines TRBV27 with TRBJ1-2, with unresolved D. This CDR3 has 14 residues. Germline CDR1 and CDR2: MNHEY and SMNVEV (reference sequence). Trimming shortened V by 6 bases and J by 1 base, and 12 bases separated the two germline ends. CDR3 DNA: TGTGCCAGCAGCAAGTTTCAGGATAACTATGGCTACACCTTC. Protein product: CASSKFQDNYGYTF.

The chain has TRBV9 and TRBJ2-5; TRBD2 aligns across 11 bases. CDR1 SGDLS and CDR2 YYNGEE come from the germline V gene. CDR3 length: 17 residues. Losses at the gene ends were 0 bases for V and 5 bases for J; bases not matched to a gene: 9. The CDR3 DNA follows: TGTGCCAGCAGCGTAGGGCTAGCGGGAGGTGTATGGGAGACCCAGTACTTC. This sequence encodes CASSVGLAGGVWETQYF.

The rearrangement uses TRBV7-2 and TRBJ1-1, with D hard to call. Germline V gene sequence: CDR1 SGHTA, CDR2 FQGNSA. V lost 0 bases and J 0 bases, leaving 14 bases between the germline ends. This CDR3 spans 17 amino acids. CDR3 sequence (DNA): TGTGCCAGCAGCTTAGCGTTGAACCAGGTCATGAACACTGAAGCTTTCTTT. It encodes CASSLALNQVMNTEAFF.

This clone was seen a handful of times. The chain recombines TRBV7-8 with TRBJ1-2; 9 nucleotides match TRBD1. V shed 2 bases, J shed 1 base, and the junction held 8 bases outside the gene matches. The CDR3 is 17 residues long. Germline values: CDR1 SGHVS, CDR2 FQNEAQ. CDR3 loop: CASSLRVPGQGNYGYTF. In nucleotides, the CDR3 is TGTGCCAGCAGCTTAAGGGTTCCGGGACAGGGTAACTATGGCTACACCTTC.

This clone was seen only a few times. V usage is TRBV19 and J usage is TRBJ2-3, with D maybe TRBD1 (7 bases). Germline-derived CDR1 and CDR2 are LNHDA and SQIVND (reference sequence). V lost 4 bases and J 7 bases, leaving 21 bases between the germline ends. The CDR3 has 16 residues. In DNA form, the CDR3 reads TGTGCCAGTAGTACGCTTACAGGGGCCCGCGGGAATACGCAGTATTTT. Its protein is CASSTLTGARGNTQYF.

The gene calls are TRBV5-1 and TRBJ1-2, with TRBD1 matching 8 bases. The junction had 9 bases not matched to a gene; V was cut back by 0 bases and J by 2 bases. Per germline, CDR1 SGHRS and CDR2 YFSETQ. The CDR3 contains 17 residues. This chain's CDR3 is CASSLAGGSFPNYGYTF. In DNA form, the CDR3 reads TGCGCCAGCAGCTTGGCAGGGGGCAGTTTTCCCAACTATGGCTACACCTTC.